Each of the 27 T cell receptor beta chains below was sequenced from the same sample in a study of control samples from healthy donors and cancer patients. Profiled with immunoSEQ multiplex PCR; TCRdb holds only in-frame clones, not every one. This sample carries 150,000 to 200,000 clones, about 94% of them seen once, and the ten largest clones take about 9.3%. Sequenced input: blood. Receptors originate from a middle-aged woman in good health.

This clone occurred a few times. The V call is TRBV5-4, the J call TRBJ1-2; D call uncertain. This CDR3 is built from 13 residues. V lost 7 bases and J 5 bases, leaving 15 bases between the germline ends. Germline CDR1 SGHNT, CDR2 YYREEE (reference sequence). For the CDR3, the DNA is TGTGCCAGCCGGGCGGGTGGCGGGTATGGCTACACCTTC. Protein product: CASRAGGGYGYTF.

V usage is TRBV11-2 and J usage is TRBJ1-2, with 8 bases lining up with TRBD1. CDR3 size: 17 residues. The germline V gene has CDR1 SGHAT and CDR2 FQNNGV. With V trimmed by 4 bases and J by 2 bases, 12 bases remained unmatched. The DNA for the CDR3 is TGTGCCAGCAGCTCCAACTGGGACAGGAGAAACAACTATGGCTACACCTTC. This gives the protein CASSSNWDRRNNYGYTF.

V usage is TRBV18 and J usage is TRBJ2-7, with 9 nucleotides matching TRBD1. Trimming removed 3 bases from V and 4 bases from J; junction bases left unmatched: 4. CDR3 length: 14 residues. In germline, CDR1 is KGHSH, CDR2 LQKENI. The CDR3 is CASSPGTGRYEQYF. As DNA, the CDR3 is TGTGCCAGCTCACCGGGGACAGGGAGGTACGAGCAGTACTTC.

The V and J genes are TRBV9 and TRBJ1-1; D is perhaps TRBD1 (6 bases). This CDR3 spans 16 amino acids. V was shortened by 4 bases and J by 1 base, with 17 bases between the two germline ends. Germline V CDR1 and CDR2: SGDLS, YYNGEE. CDR3: CASSSLPQGPNTEAFF. CDR3 nucleotides: TGTGCCAGCAGCTCCCTCCCCCAGGGGCCGAACACTGAAGCTTTCTTT.

The chain has TRBV5-1 and TRBJ2-7, with 11 positions matching TRBD1. Trimming at V came to 3 bases and at J to 7 bases, leaving 9 bases not matched to a gene. The germline V gene encodes CDR1 SGHRS and CDR2 YFSETQ. This CDR3 is 15 amino acids long. The chain's CDR3 is CASSSGQGASREQYF. In DNA, the CDR3 is TGCGCCAGCAGCTCAGGACAGGGGGCGAGTCGGGAGCAGTACTTC.

This chain uses TRBV9 with TRBJ1-2, with 9 bases matching TRBD1. The V gene end was trimmed by 0 bases and the J gene end by 6 bases; junction bases not matched to a gene: 6. Germline V gene sequence: CDR1 SGDLS, CDR2 YYNGEE. The CDR3 runs to 15 residues. CDR3 protein: CASSVAGTGFDGYTF. DNA of the CDR3: TGTGCCAGCAGCGTAGCTGGGACAGGGTTCGATGGCTACACCTTC.

This chain connects TRBV9 to TRBJ1-2; D call uncertain. The V and J ends lost 3 bases and 2 bases respectively, with 11 bases between them. This CDR3 has 14 residues. Germline V gene lookup returns CDR1 SGDLS and CDR2 YYNGEE. The CDR3: CASSAYDGNYGYTF. The CDR3 DNA reads TGTGCCAGCAGCGCCTATGACGGGAACTATGGCTACACCTTC.

The chain recombines TRBV20-1 with TRBJ2-7; D gene uncertain. The CDR3 contains 11 residues. Germline CDR1 reads DFQATT; CDR2 reads SNEGSKA (reference sequence). V gave up 6 bases and J gave up 0 bases, with 6 bases separating them. CDR3 sequence (DNA): TGCAGTGCGGTGGCCTCCTACGAGCAGTACTTC. This gives the protein CSAVASYEQYF.

The chain has TRBV5-1 and TRBJ1-1; D not certain. Trimming removed 0 bases from V and 7 bases from J, with 13 bases in between. This CDR3 is 14 amino acids long. The germline gives CDR1 SGHRS, CDR2 YFSETQ. The DNA of the CDR3 is TGCGCCAGCAGCTTGGACGGGCAGGAGGGTGAAGCTTTCTTT. This translates into CASSLDGQEGEAFF.

The rearrangement joins TRBV6-1 to TRBJ1-5, with D possibly matching TRBD1 (6 bases). V lost 1 base to trimming and J lost 6 bases, with 10 bases between them. The CDR3 spans 14 residues. Germline lookup yields CDR1 MNHNS and CDR2 SASEGT. In nucleotides, the CDR3 is TGTGCCAGCAGTGAAGGCAGGGGATTTCAGCCCCAGCATTTT. This sequence encodes CASSEGRGFQPQHF.

V is TRBV5-6 and J is TRBJ1-6, with D possibly TRBD1 on 6 matching bases. Trimming left V 9 bases short and J 13 bases short, with 17 bases between. In germline, CDR1 is SGHDT, CDR2 YYEEEE. This CDR3 has 12 amino acids. DNA for the CDR3: TGTGCCACCCGGGACGGAGGGGGTCCCCTCCACTTT. The encoded protein is CATRDGGGPLHF.

This chain connects TRBV29-1 to TRBJ2-2, with D possibly matching TRBD2 (7 bases). The CDR3 consists of 14 residues. CDR1 and CDR2 (germline): SQVTM, ANQGSEA. V lost 2 bases to trimming and J lost 4 bases, with 11 bases between them. CDR3 DNA sequence: TGCAGCGTTGAATTGGGGGGGCTCACCGGGGAGCTGTTTTTT. Translating gives CSVELGGLTGELFF.

V and J are TRBV19 and TRBJ1-2; maybe TRBD1 (5 bases). The germline V gene encodes CDR1 LNHDA and CDR2 SQIVND (reference sequence). CDR3 size: 15 residues. Trimming cost V 0 bases and J 4 bases, with 12 bases left between them. This chain's CDR3 is CASSIEARGIYGYTF. CDR3 coding DNA: TGTGCCAGTAGTATAGAAGCGAGGGGCATCTATGGCTACACCTTC.

The V and J genes are TRBV4-3 and TRBJ1-2; D is undetermined. The germline V and J ends were trimmed by 6 bases and 4 bases, with 9 bases remaining between them. CDR1 LGHNA and CDR2 YSLEER come from the germline V gene. The length of the CDR3 is 12 residues. CDR3 in amino acids: CASSNGVYGYTF. CDR3 DNA sequence: TGCGCCAGCAGTAATGGTGTCTATGGCTACACCTTC.

This chain links TRBV3-1 (or the pseudogene TRBV3-2) with TRBJ2-7; the match to TRBD2 covers 14 bases. After removal of 8 bases from V and 6 bases from J, the junction contained 0 bases not matched to a gene. Per the germline V gene, CDR1 is LGHDT and CDR2 is YNNKEL (reference sequence). CDR3 length equals 12 residues. CDR3 bases: TGTGCCAGCGGACTAGCGGGAGGCGAGCAGTACTTC. The encoded protein is CASGLAGGEQYF.

V gene TRBV3-1 (or the pseudogene TRBV3-2) combines with J gene TRBJ1-2, with 9 bases matching TRBD1. V lost 2 bases and J lost 8; bases outside the gene matches: 9. CDR1 is LGHDT and CDR2 is YNNKEL in the germline V gene (reference sequence). CDR3 length equals 15 residues. DNA for the CDR3: TGTGCCAGCAGCCAAACCGGGACAGGGACGTTCGGCTACACCTTC. Its translation: CASSQTGTGTFGYTF.

This chain links TRBV10-2 with TRBJ2-1; D is undetermined. Trimming took 2 bases from V and 6 from J, leaving 8 bases between them. The CDR3 length is 13 residues. Germline lookup yields CDR1 WSHSY and CDR2 SAAADI. The CDR3 nucleotides read TGCGCCAGCAGTGAGGCCGGTGGCAATGAGCAGTTCTTC. This codes for CASSEAGGNEQFF.

The CDR3 nucleotides are TGTGCCAGTAGTTACCGATCCGGGACTAGCGGGAGTTGGGCCTACGAGCAGTACTTC. It specifies CASSYRSGTSGSWAYEQYF. The chain uses TRBV19 and TRBJ2-7; 14 bases fit TRBD2. Losses at the gene ends were 5 bases for V and 2 bases for J; bases not matched to a gene: 14. The CDR3 is made up of 19 amino acids. Germline V gives CDR1 LNHDA, CDR2 SQIVND (reference sequence).

For the CDR3, the DNA is TGTGCCAGCTCAACCGGGACCCGGGAGACCCAGTACTTC. Translation gives CASSTGTRETQYF. The chain carries TRBV18 and TRBJ2-5; perhaps D is TRBD1 or TRBD2 (5 bases each). Germline CDR1 is KGHSH and CDR2 is LQKENI. There are 13 residues in the CDR3. V lost 5 bases to trimming and J lost 5 bases, with 12 bases between them.

The V call is TRBV5-1, the J call TRBJ2-2; 7 nucleotides match TRBD1. CDR1 is SGHRS and CDR2 is YFSETQ in the germline V gene. CDR3 length equals 16 residues. V lost 2 bases and J lost 4; bases outside the gene matches: 8. In nucleotides, the CDR3 is TGCGCCAGCAGCTTAGACAGGGAAAGACCCACCGGGGAGCTGTTTTTT. Translation: CASSLDRERPTGELFF.

The V and J genes are TRBV7-2 and TRBJ1-5; a weak D match, TRBD1 (5 bases). The CDR3 has 15 residues. Trimming took off 0 bases at V and 5 bases at J, with 11 bases between the two ends. In germline, CDR1 is SGHTA, CDR2 FQGNSA. CDR3 region: CASSLASQGYQPQHF. In DNA form, the CDR3 reads TGTGCCAGCAGCTTAGCGTCCCAGGGTTATCAGCCCCAGCATTTT.

The genes are TRBV5-1 and TRBJ2-2, with D maybe TRBD1 (5 bases). Trimming removed 0 bases from V and 6 bases from J, with 15 bases in between. This CDR3 has 16 amino acids. Germline lookup yields CDR1 SGHRS and CDR2 YFSETQ. The CDR3 DNA is TGCGCCAGCAGCTTGGAGGGGCTACATCTCCCCGGGGAGCTGTTTTTT. Its translation: CASSLEGLHLPGELFF.

The chain carries TRBV19 and TRBJ2-2, with 7 bases identical to TRBD2. The germline V gene encodes CDR1 LNHDA and CDR2 SQIVND (reference sequence). V lost 6 bases to trimming and J lost 1 base; unmatched junction nucleotides: 2. This CDR3 has 14 residues. The CDR3 reads CASRASGNTGELFF. Written as DNA, the CDR3 is TGTGCCAGTAGGGCTAGCGGGAACACCGGGGAGCTGTTTTTT.

This sequence joins TRBV11-1 and TRBJ2-1; tentatively, D is TRBD1 (6 bases). Per germline, CDR1 SGHAT and CDR2 FQDESV (reference sequence). Deletions cut 1 base from V and 3 bases from J, with 13 bases between. The CDR3 is 16 residues long. CDR3 amino acids: CASSLDLGANYNEQFF. The CDR3 coding sequence is TGTGCCAGCAGCTTAGATCTGGGGGCTAACTACAATGAGCAGTTCTTC.

The rearrangement links TRBV7-6 to TRBJ2-7; D is possibly TRBD2 (5 bases). The V gene's germline CDR1 is SGHVS and CDR2 FNYEAQ. The ends were cut back, 3 bases at V and 7 bases at J, with 19 bases in the middle. The CDR3 has 15 amino acids. CDR3 bases: TGTGCCAGCAGCTTCTCCCCCCCACCCACGGGGGAGCAGTACTTC. Encoded protein: CASSFSPPPTGEQYF.

The chain employs TRBV7-8 and TRBJ2-1; 11 bases are a match to TRBD1. The CDR3 length is 16 residues. V lost 2 bases to trimming and J lost 6 bases; unmatched junction nucleotides: 6. CDR1 and CDR2 (germline): SGHVS, FQNEAQ. CDR3 DNA sequence: TGTGCCAGCAGCTTATACGGGACAGGGGGATCCAATGAGCAGTTCTTC. The encoded protein is CASSLYGTGGSNEQFF.

The chain carries TRBV7-2 and TRBJ2-1; 7 nucleotides line up with TRBD1. This CDR3 region has 14 residues. The V segment lost 5 bases and the J segment 6 bases; nucleotides outside the gene matches: 7. Germline assignment: CDR1 SGHTA and CDR2 FQGNSA. The DNA for the CDR3 is TGTGCCAGCAGCCCAGGCGCAGGGGGCAATGAGCAGTTCTTC. Its translation is CASSPGAGGNEQFF.